Each of the 9 T cell receptor beta chains below was sequenced from the same sample in a study of blood T cell repertoires in COVID-19. Clones were read by immunoSEQ multiplex PCR, and TCRdb kept only the in-frame ones, dropping some. The data hold some 25,000 clones, with roughly nine tenths observed a single time. The specimen was peripheral blood. The receptors stem from a human donor in a cohort sampled during active COVID-19.

As for this clone: One end of the junction is discordant with germline, which a read error may explain. This chain links TRBV4-1 with TRBJ2-3; D gene unclear. The length of the CDR3 is 15 residues. The germline CDR1 and CDR2 sequences are MGHRA and YSYEKL. The CDR3 region has the DNA TGCGCCAGCAGCGAAGACGGCCGTAGCAGCGATACGCAGTATTTT. Its protein product is CASSEDGRSSDTQYF.

V is TRBV5-1 and J is TRBJ2-7; maybe TRBD1 (6 bases). The germline V and J ends were trimmed by 4 bases and 0 bases, with 14 bases remaining between them. The CDR3 consists of 15 residues. Germline V gene sequence: CDR1 SGHRS, CDR2 YFSETQ. The CDR3 loop is CASSPGQFSSYEQYF. DNA for the CDR3: TGCGCCAGCAGCCCAGGACAGTTCAGCTCCTACGAGCAGTACTTC. The full variable domain, its missing parts supplied by reference TRBV5-1 and TRBJ2-7, is KAGVTQTPRYLIKTRGQQVTLSCSPISGHRSVSWYQQTPGQGLQFLFEYFSETQRNKGNFPGRFSGRQFSNSRSEMNVSTLELGDSALYLCASSPGQFSSYEQYFGPGTRLTVT.

The gene calls are TRBV7-9 and TRBJ2-1, with 7 nucleotides matching TRBD2. CDR3 length equals 16 residues. CDR1 and CDR2 (germline): SEHNR, FQNEAQ (reference sequence). Germline trimming cut 1 base from V and 4 bases from J; bases unmatched to any gene: 7. The CDR3 loop is CASSLGSGGKYNEQFF. In DNA form, the CDR3 reads TGTGCCAGCAGCTTAGGATCCGGGGGGAAATACAATGAGCAGTTCTTC.

The chain links TRBV28 to TRBJ2-3; TRBD1 aligns across 7 bases. The CDR3 sequence is 14 residues long. V shed 7 bases and J 1 base; nucleotides not matched to a gene: 5. The germline V gene has CDR1 MDHEN and CDR2 SYDVKM. DNA for the CDR3: TGTGCCAGCACCCCGGGGACAGGCACAGATACGCAGTATTTT. Residues: CASTPGTGTDTQYF. Drawing the rest from reference TRBV28 and TRBJ2-3, the complete variable domain is DVKVTQSSRYLVKRTGEKVFLECVQDMDHENMFWYRQDPGLGLRLIYFSYDVKMKEKGDIPEGYSVSREKKERFSLILESASTNQTSMYLCASTPGTGTDTQYFGPGTRLTVL.

This chain connects TRBV18 to TRBJ1-2, with 12 bases identical to TRBD1. The V segment lost 4 bases and the J segment 2 bases; nucleotides outside the gene matches: 2. The germline V gene encodes CDR1 KGHSH and CDR2 LQKENI. This CDR3 is built from 15 residues. CDR3 DNA: TGTGCCAGCTCACAGGGACAGGGGGCCAACTATGGCTACACCTTC. Translating gives CASSQGQGANYGYTF.

The chain employs TRBV3-1 (or the pseudogene TRBV3-2) and TRBJ2-2; 7 bases are a match to TRBD1. The CDR3 covers 16 residues. J lost 4 bases, V lost 8 bases, and 13 bases had no gene match. Germline CDR1 reads LGHDT; CDR2 reads YNNKEL (reference sequence). The CDR3 loop is CASGGAGGMGTGELFF. DNA for the CDR3: TGTGCCAGCGGCGGAGCAGGGGGAATGGGCACCGGGGAGCTGTTTTTT.

The chain employs TRBV10-1 and TRBJ2-3, with D maybe TRBD2 (5 bases). Germline V gene data show CDR1 as WNHNN and CDR2 as SYGVQD (reference sequence). The CDR3 sequence is 14 residues long. V dropped 4 bases and J dropped 1 base, with 9 bases sitting between them. CDR3 DNA: TGCGCCAGCAGTGGCGGACTGGGCACAGATACGCAGTATTTT. Its translation is CASSGGLGTDTQYF.

The chain links TRBV1 to TRBJ2-1; the D call TRBD2 from the table was never checked on the DNA. TRBV1 is a pseudogene segment. The CDR3 has 15 residues. The CDR3 DNA sequence: TGCACCAGCAGCCACCGCGGGACTCTAGCTAATGAGCAGTTCTTC. Encoded protein: CTSSHRGTLANEQFF.

This rearrangement joins TRBV7-9 to TRBJ1-1; TRBD1 aligns across 9 bases. The CDR3 has 14 amino acids. Germline assignment: CDR1 SEHNR and CDR2 FQNEAQ (reference sequence). V lost 5 bases, J lost 7 bases, and 8 bases stayed unmatched. The CDR3 loop reads CASSQGQGEGEAFF. CDR3 DNA sequence: TGTGCCAGCAGCCAGGGACAGGGTGAGGGTGAAGCTTTCTTT.